This TCR beta chain originates from a study of cytomegalovirus exposure and HLA in healthy donors. There were likely unrecorded immune exposures, though donors were nominally healthy when sampled. Germline loops: CDR1 SGHRS, CDR2 YFSETQ. Trimming left V 4 bases short and J 0 bases short, with 14 bases between. This CDR3 is built from 16 residues. On this clone: Its antigen is unknown.

PCR amplification relied on 60 Vbeta primers (plus 13 Jbeta primers). Generated by immunoSEQ multiplex PCR, the TCRdb table keeps only in-frame clones and is missing some. The repertoire holds approximately 160,000 clones, with 80% to 85% as singletons. Study findings and constraints: The analysis excluded some indistinguishable V segments, including TRBV6-2 and TRBV6-3. A later analysis found common viral pathogens apparently linked to several of the most significant clusters.

The J gene is TRBJ2-1, the V gene TRBV5-1; D is possibly TRBD2 (5 bases). This sequence originates from a girl aged 2 to 9 in good health and CMV-seropositive. Sequenced input: PBMCs. CDR3 DNA sequence: TGCGCCAGCAGCCCGGACTCCTTTTACTCCTACAATGAGCAGTTCTTC. As protein: CASSPDSFYSYNEQFF.